This T cell receptor (beta chain) stems from a study of cytomegalovirus exposure and HLA in healthy donors. Amplification used 60 Vbeta primers and 13 Jbeta primers. Data came from immunoSEQ multiplex PCR; TCRdb stores just in-frame clones and leaves some out. The sample has about 150,000 clones; roughly 84% are singletons. Germline V gene sequence: CDR1 WSHSY, CDR2 SAAADI. The CDR3 spans 15 residues. The source material was PBMCs. The chain combines TRBV10-2 with TRBJ2-5, with D possibly matching TRBD2 (5 bases). The J call may not be correct, given that the DNA end is closer to TRBJ2-7. This receptor was taken from a woman under 30 in good health and CMV-seronegative. CDR3 protein: CASSTHTGAGDEQYF. CDR3 bases: TGCGCCAGCAGCACTCATACGGGCGCGGGCGACGAGCAGTACTTC.